The next 26 T cell receptor beta chains were all read from a single sample in a study of T cell responses to AZD1222 COVID-19 vaccine. The protocol was immunoSEQ multiplex PCR, while the TCRdb copy is restricted to in-frame clones and leaves out a portion. This sample yields some 180,000 clones, of which around nine tenths are seen a single time; about 4% belongs to the top ten. Source: peripheral blood, taken 28 days after the second dose of the MenACWY control vaccine. The source of these receptors is an adult who received the MenACWY meningococcal vaccine as a control.

The V gene is TRBV19, the J gene TRBJ2-3; 10 bases line up with TRBD2. In germline, CDR1 is LNHDA, CDR2 SQIVND (reference sequence). This CDR3 is 16 amino acids long. Losses at the gene ends were 6 bases for V and 2 bases for J; bases not matched to a gene: 8. The CDR3 region is CASSPPGLAPTDTQYF. The CDR3 DNA reads TGTGCCAGTAGCCCCCCGGGACTAGCGCCCACAGATACGCAGTATTTT.

The chain links TRBV6-2 or TRBV6-3 to TRBJ2-1; 8 nucleotides agree with TRBD1. The V segment lost 7 bases and the J segment 10 bases; nucleotides outside the gene matches: 9. The CDR3 contains 13 residues. In germline, CDR1 is MNHEY, CDR2 SVGEGT. CDR3 nucleotide sequence: TGTGCCAGCACCCCCCAGGGGGCGTGGGAGCAGTTCTTC. It encodes CASTPQGAWEQFF.

This chain uses TRBV6-5 with TRBJ1-3; D ambiguous. V was shortened by 8 bases and J by 3 bases, with 14 bases between the two germline ends. CDR1 and CDR2 (germline): MNHEY, SVGAGI. The CDR3 runs 14 residues. The CDR3, as DNA: TGTGCCAGCGGCCTGGTGGGCCTTGGAAACACCATATATTTT. Its translation: CASGLVGLGNTIYF.

The rearrangement links TRBV7-8 to TRBJ2-1; 10 nucleotides agree with TRBD1. V was pared by 5 bases and J by 8 bases, with 9 bases of the junction left unmatched. Germline V CDR1 and CDR2: SGHVS, FQNEAQ. The CDR3 is made up of 15 amino acids. CDR3 in DNA: TGTGCCAGCAGCACGAGGAGGGACAGGGGTGATGAGCAGTTCTTC. This encodes CASSTRRDRGDEQFF. Combining the CDR3 with reference TRBV7-8 and TRBJ2-1 gives the whole variable domain GAGVSQSPRYKVAKRGQDVALRCDPISGHVSLFWYQQALGQGPEFLTYFQNEAQLDKSGLPSDRFFAERPEGSVSTLKIQRTQQEDSAVYLCASSTRRDRGDEQFFGPGTRLTVL.

The chain combines TRBV7-9 with TRBJ1-2, with D unresolved. Germline CDR1 is SEHNR and CDR2 is FQNEAQ (reference sequence). The CDR3 totals 14 residues. The V and J ends lost 0 bases and 4 bases respectively, with 9 bases between them. The CDR3 DNA sequence: TGTGCCAGCAGCTTAGCTTGGGAGAGCTATGGCTACACCTTC. Residues: CASSLAWESYGYTF.

This clone has only a few counts. The J gene is TRBJ2-3, the V gene TRBV27, with 7 bases lining up with TRBD2. The V segment lost 4 bases and the J segment 2 bases; nucleotides outside the gene matches: 0. The CDR3 consists of 13 residues. Germline-derived CDR1 and CDR2 are MNHEY and SMNVEV (reference sequence). The CDR3 DNA reads TGTGCCAGCAGTTGGGACTACACAGATACGCAGTATTTT. This translates into CASSWDYTDTQYF.

This chain connects TRBV27 to TRBJ1-1; TRBD1 aligns across 10 bases. The V gene end was trimmed by 5 bases and the J gene end by 8 bases; junction bases not matched to a gene: 8. There are 14 residues in the CDR3. CDR1 is MNHEY and CDR2 is SMNVEV in the germline V gene (reference sequence). CDR3 amino acids: CASSADRGNSEAFF. The CDR3 bases are TGTGCCAGCAGTGCGGACAGGGGGAATTCGGAAGCTTTCTTT.

The rearrangement uses TRBV4-3 and TRBJ1-1, with a weak D call TRBD1 (6 bases). In germline, CDR1 is LGHNA, CDR2 YSLEER. The CDR3 is 13 amino acids. The ends were cut back, 1 base at V and 11 bases at J, with 14 bases in the middle. This CDR3 is CASSQVTGIIAFF. The CDR3, as DNA: TGCGCCAGCAGCCAAGTAACAGGGATTATCGCTTTCTTT.

This sequence joins TRBV15 and TRBJ2-7, with TRBD2 identical over 11 bases. Germline loops: CDR1 LNHNV, CDR2 YYDKDF (reference sequence). V trimming: 1 base; J trimming: 5 bases; junction bases outside the gene matches: 4. This CDR3 has 15 residues. The CDR3 here is CATSRVSSGRNEQYF. Written as DNA, the CDR3 is TGTGCCACCAGCAGAGTATCTAGCGGGAGGAACGAGCAGTACTTC.

J is TRBJ1-2 and V is TRBV2; 8 nucleotides align to TRBD1. The CDR3 length is 15 residues. From germline, CDR1 is SNHLY and CDR2 FYNNEI. The ends lost 2 bases at V and 8 bases at J; junction bases unmatched: 10. CDR3 region: CASSEIRTGQRGYTF. CDR3 DNA: TGTGCCAGCAGTGAAATAAGGACAGGGCAGAGAGGCTACACCTTC.

This chain uses TRBV6-5 with TRBJ1-2; TRBD1 is a possible D gene (6 bases). Germline V gene data show CDR1 as MNHEY and CDR2 as SVGAGI. V shed 6 bases and J shed 5 bases, with 13 bases lying between them. The CDR3 runs to 13 residues. CDR3 sequence reads: CASSLQGGYGYTF. In DNA, the CDR3 is TGTGCCAGCAGCCTACAGGGAGGGTATGGCTACACCTTC.

This rearrangement joins TRBV19 to TRBJ2-2; perhaps TRBD1 as D (5 bases). The CDR3 loop spans 17 amino acids. Trimming pared 5 bases from V and 4 bases from J, leaving 20 bases between. Germline V gene data show CDR1 as LNHDA and CDR2 as SQIVND (reference sequence). CDR3 loop: CASSPPEGAVPTGELFF. CDR3 coding DNA: TGTGCCAGTAGTCCTCCGGAAGGGGCGGTCCCCACCGGGGAGCTGTTTTTT.

The rearrangement uses TRBV27 and TRBJ2-3; 9 nucleotides agree with TRBD2. Trimming took 4 bases from V and 2 from J; bases not matched to a gene: 7. The germline CDR1 and CDR2 sequences are MNHEY and SMNVEV (reference sequence). The CDR3 is 16 residues long. CDR3 DNA sequence: TGTGCCAGCAGTTCCCCCGAGCGGGAGGTCACAGATACGCAGTATTTT. Protein: CASSSPEREVTDTQYF.

The chain couples TRBV28 to TRBJ2-7, with 7 positions matching TRBD1. The CDR3 runs to 13 residues. Germline V gene data show CDR1 as MDHEN and CDR2 as SYDVKM. V trimming: 6 bases; J trimming: 6 bases; junction bases outside the gene matches: 8. Here the CDR3 DNA reads TGTGCCAGCAGCTCCGGTCCAGGGGGCGAGCAGTACTTC. This encodes CASSSGPGGEQYF. The whole variable domain, filled in from reference TRBV28 and TRBJ2-7, reads DVKVTQSSRYLVKRTGEKVFLECVQDMDHENMFWYRQDPGLGLRLIYFSYDVKMKEKGDIPEGYSVSREKKERFSLILESASTNQTSMYLCASSSGPGGEQYFGPGTRLTVT.

J is TRBJ2-2 and V is TRBV2, with D possibly TRBD2 on 6 matching bases. The ends were cut back, 10 bases at V and 0 bases at J, with 15 bases in the middle. From germline, CDR1 is SNHLY and CDR2 FYNNEI. The CDR3 covers 15 residues. Here the CDR3 DNA reads TGTGCCACCGCGCCGGCTAGCGCGAACACCGGGGAGCTGTTTTTT. Encoded protein: CATAPASANTGELFF.

This clone has only a few counts. The chain couples TRBV2 to TRBJ1-2; D is uncertain. Germline-derived CDR1 and CDR2 are SNHLY and FYNNEI. This CDR3 contains 12 residues. Trimming cost V 10 bases and J 7 bases, with 16 bases left between them. In DNA form, the CDR3 reads TGTGCCAAAAGGACTTTATATCGTGGCTACACCTTC. The encoded protein is CAKRTLYRGYTF.

V is TRBV10-3 and J is TRBJ1-4; 7 bases agree with TRBD1. With V trimmed by 10 bases and J by 0 bases, 8 bases remained unmatched. The V gene's germline CDR1 is ENHRY and CDR2 SYGVKD. This CDR3 has 15 residues. The chain's CDR3 is CATGGGSATNEKLFF. The CDR3 DNA reads TGTGCCACAGGGGGGGGCAGTGCAACTAATGAAAAACTGTTTTTT.

The chain uses TRBV30 and TRBJ2-2; TRBD2 matches 9 bases. This CDR3 comprises 13 residues. Germline CDR1 is GTSNPN and CDR2 is SVGIG (reference sequence). J was trimmed by 6 bases and V by 3 bases; bases with no gene match: 2. The CDR3 is CAWRGLAAGELFF. CDR3 bases: TGTGCCTGGAGGGGACTAGCCGCCGGGGAGCTGTTTTTT. The full variable domain, with the rest looked up from reference TRBV30 and TRBJ2-2, is SQTIHQWPATLVQPVGSPLSLECTVEGTSNPNLYWYRQAAGRGLQLLFYSVGIGQISSEVPQNLSASRPQDRQFILSSKKLLLSDSGFYLCAWRGLAAGELFFGEGSRLTVL.

The genes are TRBV27 and TRBJ2-7, with D possibly being TRBD2 (5 bases). Germline CDR1 MNHEY, CDR2 SMNVEV (reference sequence). Trimming removed 2 bases at V and 2 bases at J, with 7 bases between. The length of the CDR3 is 13 residues. The CDR3 spells CASSLNGAYEQYF. DNA for the CDR3: TGTGCCAGCAGTTTAAACGGGGCCTACGAGCAGTACTTC.

The chain combines TRBV7-2 with TRBJ1-6; the D gene is possibly TRBD1 (6 bases). This CDR3 is built from 18 residues. Deletions cut 4 bases from V and 1 base from J, with 17 bases between. Germline CDR1 SGHTA, CDR2 FQGNSA. The CDR3 here is CASSYLSGGGSYNSPLHF. CDR3 DNA: TGTGCCAGCAGCTACTTAAGTGGAGGGGGATCCTATAATTCACCCCTCCACTTT.

V gene TRBV13 combines with J gene TRBJ2-7; no reliable D call. Germline lookup yields CDR1 PRHDT and CDR2 FYEKMQ (reference sequence). The V and J ends lost 2 bases and 0 bases respectively, with 11 bases between them. There are 15 residues in the CDR3. This chain's CDR3 is CASSLRGPSSYEQYF. The CDR3 bases are TGTGCCAGCAGCTTACGAGGCCCGAGCTCCTACGAGCAGTACTTC.

This chain's CDR3 is CASSLDPRPPYGYTF. The CDR3 bases are TGTGCCAGCAGCTTAGATCCCAGGCCACCTTATGGCTACACCTTC. This rearrangement joins TRBV7-9 to TRBJ1-2; D ambiguous. The V gene's germline CDR1 is SEHNR and CDR2 FQNEAQ (reference sequence). V shed 1 base and J shed 5 bases, with 14 bases lying between them. CDR3 length: 15 amino acids. Together with reference TRBV7-9 and TRBJ1-2, the CDR3 gives the full variable domain: DTGVSQNPRHKITKRGQNVTFRCDPISEHNRLYWYRQTLGQGPEFLTYFQNEAQLEKSRLLSDRFSAERPKGSFSTLEIQRTEQGDSAMYLCASSLDPRPPYGYTFGSGTRLTVV.

This chain links TRBV2 with TRBJ1-5, with 9 positions matching TRBD1. CDR3 length: 14 amino acids. The germline CDR1 and CDR2 sequences are SNHLY and FYNNEI. V lost 6 bases and J lost 5; bases outside the gene matches: 5. This CDR3 is CASRGTGSDQPQHF. DNA of the CDR3: TGTGCCAGCAGGGGGACAGGGTCCGATCAGCCCCAGCATTTT.

V gene TRBV6-4 combines with J gene TRBJ1-5, with D unresolved. The V end was cut by 4 bases, the J end by 6 bases, with 16 bases between. The CDR3 covers 15 residues. The germline CDR1 and CDR2 sequences are MRHNA and SNTAGT. Here the CDR3 DNA reads TGTGCCAGCAGTGCCTCTGTCGGTGACGGTCAGCCCCAGCATTTT. Translated: CASSASVGDGQPQHF.

Written as DNA, the CDR3 is TGTGCCAGCAGCTTAAGGGGCAGGGGTCAATTGAACACTGAAGCTTTCTTT. Its protein product is CASSLRGRGQLNTEAFF. The gene calls are TRBV7-3 and TRBJ1-1; D possibly corresponds to TRBD1 (6 bases). CDR3 length equals 17 residues. Germline CDR1 is SGHTA and CDR2 is FQGTGA. V lost 1 base, J lost 0 bases, and 15 bases lay in between.

The CDR3 DNA reads TGTGCCAGCAGCTCTGGAAACACCATATATTTT. It is translated as CASSSGNTIYF. The rearrangement links TRBV7-6 to TRBJ1-3; D is ambiguous. Looked up from germline, CDR1 is SGHVS and CDR2 is FNYEAQ. This CDR3 has 11 residues. Trimming shortened V by 4 bases and J by 2 bases, and 0 bases separated the two germline ends.